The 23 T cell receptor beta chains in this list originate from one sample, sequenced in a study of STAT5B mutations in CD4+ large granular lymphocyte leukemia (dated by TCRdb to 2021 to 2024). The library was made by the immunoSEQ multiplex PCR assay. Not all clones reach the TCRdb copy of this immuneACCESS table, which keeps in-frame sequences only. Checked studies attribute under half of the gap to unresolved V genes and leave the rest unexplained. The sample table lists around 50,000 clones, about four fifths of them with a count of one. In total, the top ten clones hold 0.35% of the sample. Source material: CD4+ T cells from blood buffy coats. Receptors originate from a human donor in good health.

In nucleotides, the CDR3 is TGTGCCAGTTCGGAAGGCCAGGGGGCAACAGATACGCAGTATTTT. The encoded protein is CASSEGQGATDTQYF. This chain joins TRBV7-3 and TRBJ2-3, with TRBD1 matching over 8 bases. The germline CDR1 and CDR2 sequences are SGHTA and FQGTGA. This CDR3 is built from 15 residues. The V gene end was trimmed by 9 bases and the J gene end by 3 bases; junction bases not matched to a gene: 11. Full variable domain (remainder filled in from reference TRBV7-3 and TRBJ2-3): GAGVSQTPSNKVTEKGKYVELRCDPISGHTALYWYRQSLGQGPEFLIYFQGTGAADDSGLPNDRFFAVRPEGSVSTLKIQRTERGDSAVYLCASSEGQGATDTQYFGPGTRLTVL.

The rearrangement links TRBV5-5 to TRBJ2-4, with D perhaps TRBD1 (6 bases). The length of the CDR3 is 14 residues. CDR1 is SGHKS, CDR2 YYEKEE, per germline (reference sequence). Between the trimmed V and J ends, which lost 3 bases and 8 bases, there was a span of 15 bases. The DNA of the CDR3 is TGTGCCAGCAGCTCATGGGGCAGACAGGACATTCAGTACTTC. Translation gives CASSSWGRQDIQYF.

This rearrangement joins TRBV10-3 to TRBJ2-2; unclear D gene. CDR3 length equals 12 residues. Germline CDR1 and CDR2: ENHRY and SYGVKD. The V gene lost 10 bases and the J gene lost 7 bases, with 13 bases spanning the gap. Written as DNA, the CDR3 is TGTGCCACCACGGCGCTGGGCGGGGAGCTGTTTTTT. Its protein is CATTALGGELFF.

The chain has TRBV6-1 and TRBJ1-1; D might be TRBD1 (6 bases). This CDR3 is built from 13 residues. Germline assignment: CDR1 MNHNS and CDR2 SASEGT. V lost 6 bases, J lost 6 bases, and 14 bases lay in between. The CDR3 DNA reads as TGTGCCAGCAGAAAAACAGGGAAGGCTGAAGCTTTCTTT. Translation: CASRKTGKAEAFF.

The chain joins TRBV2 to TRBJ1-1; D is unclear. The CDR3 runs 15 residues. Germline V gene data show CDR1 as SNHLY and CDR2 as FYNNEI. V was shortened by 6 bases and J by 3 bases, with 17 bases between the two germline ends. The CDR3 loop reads CASRQRLDVYTEAFF. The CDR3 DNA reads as TGTGCCAGCAGACAAAGACTGGATGTGTACACTGAAGCTTTCTTT.

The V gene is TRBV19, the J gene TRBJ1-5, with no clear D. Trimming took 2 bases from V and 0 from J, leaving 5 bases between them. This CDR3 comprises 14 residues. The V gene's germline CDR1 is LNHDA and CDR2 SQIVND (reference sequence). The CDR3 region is CASSIRSSNQPQHF. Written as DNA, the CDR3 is TGTGCCAGTAGTATAAGAAGTAGCAATCAGCCCCAGCATTTT.

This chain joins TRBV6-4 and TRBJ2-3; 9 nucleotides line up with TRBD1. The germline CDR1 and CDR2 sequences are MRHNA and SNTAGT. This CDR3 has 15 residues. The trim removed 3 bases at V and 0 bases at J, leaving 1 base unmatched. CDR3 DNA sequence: TGTGCCAGCAGTGAAGGGACAGGGAGCACAGATACGCAGTATTTT. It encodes CASSEGTGSTDTQYF.

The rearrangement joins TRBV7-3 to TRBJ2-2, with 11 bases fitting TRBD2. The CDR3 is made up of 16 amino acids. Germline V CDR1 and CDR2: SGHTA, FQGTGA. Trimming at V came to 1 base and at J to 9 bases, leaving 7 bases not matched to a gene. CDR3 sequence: CASSLSSSGGQRELFF. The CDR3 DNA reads TGTGCCAGCAGCTTAAGTTCTAGCGGGGGGCAAAGGGAGCTGTTTTTT.

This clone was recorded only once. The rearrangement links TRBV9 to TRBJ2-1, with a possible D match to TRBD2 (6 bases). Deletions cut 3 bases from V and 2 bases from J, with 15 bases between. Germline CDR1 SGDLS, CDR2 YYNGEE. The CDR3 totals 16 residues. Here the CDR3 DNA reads TGTGCCAGCAGCGACCGGGACTTCCGAACCTACAATGAGCAGTTCTTC. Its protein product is CASSDRDFRTYNEQFF.

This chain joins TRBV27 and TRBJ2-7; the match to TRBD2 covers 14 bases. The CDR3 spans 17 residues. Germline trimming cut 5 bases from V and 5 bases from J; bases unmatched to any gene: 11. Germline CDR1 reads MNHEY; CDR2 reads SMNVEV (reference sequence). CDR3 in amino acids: CASSQRGLAGVSHEQYF. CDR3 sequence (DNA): TGTGCCAGCAGTCAACGGGGACTAGCGGGAGTCAGCCACGAGCAGTACTTC.

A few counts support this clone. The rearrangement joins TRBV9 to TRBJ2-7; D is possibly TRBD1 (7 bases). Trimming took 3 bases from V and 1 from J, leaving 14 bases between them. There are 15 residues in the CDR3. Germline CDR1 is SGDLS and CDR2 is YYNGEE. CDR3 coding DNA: TGTGCCAGCAGCGCGGCAGGGGGGCAGTCCTACGAGCAGTACTTC. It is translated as CASSAAGGQSYEQYF.

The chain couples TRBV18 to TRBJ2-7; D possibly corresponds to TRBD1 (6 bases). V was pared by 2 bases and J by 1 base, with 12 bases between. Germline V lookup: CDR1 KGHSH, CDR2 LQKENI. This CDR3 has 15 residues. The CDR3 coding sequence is TGTGCCAGCTCACCAGGGATGGGGGCATCCTACGAGCAGTACTTC. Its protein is CASSPGMGASYEQYF.

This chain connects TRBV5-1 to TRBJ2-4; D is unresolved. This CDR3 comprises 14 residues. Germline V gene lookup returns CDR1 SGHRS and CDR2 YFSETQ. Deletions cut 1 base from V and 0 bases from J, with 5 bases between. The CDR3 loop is CASSLTIAKNIQYF. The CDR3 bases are TGCGCCAGCAGCTTGACTATAGCCAAAAACATTCAGTACTTC.

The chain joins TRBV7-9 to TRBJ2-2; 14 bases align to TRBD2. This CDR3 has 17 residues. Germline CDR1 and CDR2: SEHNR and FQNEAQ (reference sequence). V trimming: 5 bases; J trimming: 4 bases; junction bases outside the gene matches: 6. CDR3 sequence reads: CASSRTSGGQSTGELFF. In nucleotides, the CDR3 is TGTGCCAGCAGCCGGACTAGCGGGGGGCAGAGCACCGGGGAGCTGTTTTTT.

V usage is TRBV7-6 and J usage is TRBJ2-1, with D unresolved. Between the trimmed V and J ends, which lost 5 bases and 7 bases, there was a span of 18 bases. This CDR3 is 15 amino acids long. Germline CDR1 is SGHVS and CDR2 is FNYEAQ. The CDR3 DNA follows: TGTGCCAGCAGCCCCTCCTCCGTAGCCGGGAATGAGCAGTTCTTC. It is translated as CASSPSSVAGNEQFF.

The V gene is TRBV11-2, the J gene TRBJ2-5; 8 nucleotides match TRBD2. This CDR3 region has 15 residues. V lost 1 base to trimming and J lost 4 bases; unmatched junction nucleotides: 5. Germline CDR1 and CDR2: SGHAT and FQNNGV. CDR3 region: CASSLGRLAGETQYF. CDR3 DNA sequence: TGTGCCAGCAGCTTAGGCCGTCTAGCGGGAGAGACCCAGTACTTC.

Here the CDR3 reads CASSLNRDTEAFF. The CDR3 nucleotides are TGTGCCAGCAGCTTAAACAGGGACACTGAAGCTTTCTTT. The chain combines TRBV7-3 with TRBJ1-1; tentatively, D is TRBD1 (6 bases). The V and J ends lost 1 base and 3 bases respectively, with 6 bases between them. This CDR3 spans 13 amino acids. The germline V gene encodes CDR1 SGHTA and CDR2 FQGTGA.

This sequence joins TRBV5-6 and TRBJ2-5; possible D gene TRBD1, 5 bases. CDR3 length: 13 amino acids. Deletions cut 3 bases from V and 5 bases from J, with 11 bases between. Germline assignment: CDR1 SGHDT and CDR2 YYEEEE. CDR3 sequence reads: CASSSGLSETQYF. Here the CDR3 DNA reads TGTGCCAGCAGCTCAGGGTTATCGGAGACCCAGTACTTC. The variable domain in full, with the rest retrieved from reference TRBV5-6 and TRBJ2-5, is DAGVTQSPTHLIKTRGQQVTLRCSPKSGHDTVSWYQQALGQGPQFIFQYYEEEERQRGNFPDRFSGHQFPNYSSELNVNALLLGDSALYLCASSSGLSETQYFGPGTRLLVL.

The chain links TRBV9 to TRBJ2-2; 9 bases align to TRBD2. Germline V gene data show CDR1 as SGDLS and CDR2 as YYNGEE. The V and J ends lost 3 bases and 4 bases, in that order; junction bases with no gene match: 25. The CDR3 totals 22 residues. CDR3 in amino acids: CASSANPLLETSGRSLTGELFF. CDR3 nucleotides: TGTGCCAGCAGCGCCAACCCCCTATTGGAGACTAGCGGAAGGAGCCTCACCGGGGAGCTGTTTTTT.

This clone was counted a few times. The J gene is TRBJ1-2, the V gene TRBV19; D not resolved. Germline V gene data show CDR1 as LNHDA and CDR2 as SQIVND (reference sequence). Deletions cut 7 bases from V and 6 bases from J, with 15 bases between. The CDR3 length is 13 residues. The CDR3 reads CASTTPKFNGYTF. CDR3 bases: TGTGCCAGTACTACTCCCAAATTCAATGGCTACACCTTC.

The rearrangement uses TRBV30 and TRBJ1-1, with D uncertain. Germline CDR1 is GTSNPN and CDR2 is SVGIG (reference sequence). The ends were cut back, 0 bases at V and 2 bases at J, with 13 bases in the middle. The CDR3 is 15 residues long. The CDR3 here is CAWSVVLGHNTEAFF. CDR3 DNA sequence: TGTGCCTGGAGTGTCGTACTGGGCCATAACACTGAAGCTTTCTTT.

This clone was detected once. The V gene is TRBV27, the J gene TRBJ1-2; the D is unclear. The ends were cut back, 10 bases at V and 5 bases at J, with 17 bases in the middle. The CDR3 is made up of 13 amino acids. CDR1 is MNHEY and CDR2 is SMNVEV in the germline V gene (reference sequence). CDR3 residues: CATGRTGTYGYTF. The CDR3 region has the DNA TGTGCCACCGGACGGACGGGAACGTATGGCTACACCTTC.

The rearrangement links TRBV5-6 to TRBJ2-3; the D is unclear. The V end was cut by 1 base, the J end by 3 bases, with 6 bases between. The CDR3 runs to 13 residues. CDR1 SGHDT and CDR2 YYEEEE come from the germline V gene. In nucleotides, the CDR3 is TGTGCCAGCAGCTTGCTGAGGACAGATACGCAGTATTTT. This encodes CASSLLRTDTQYF. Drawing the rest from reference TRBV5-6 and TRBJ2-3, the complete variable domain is DAGVTQSPTHLIKTRGQQVTLRCSPKSGHDTVSWYQQALGQGPQFIFQYYEEEERQRGNFPDRFSGHQFPNYSSELNVNALLLGDSALYLCASSLLRTDTQYFGPGTRLTVL.